The next 24 T cell receptor beta chains were all read from a single sample in a study of beta chain features in type 1 diabetes. The study's findings and limits: Among all four CD4+ subsets, Type 1 diabetes patients had TCRB CDR3s that were moderately but significantly shorter.

The isolated RNA, all of it, was reverse transcribed, so expressed TCRB transcripts were what got sequenced. Libraries were prepared by immunoSEQ multiplex PCR; TCRdb keeps only in-frame clonotypes and omits some of them. The sample consists of roughly 350,000 clones, around a tenth of them appearing once. These receptors are not linked to any known antigen. Sample: central memory CD4+ T cells from blood. The receptors were sampled from a man under 40 with type 1 diabetes.

This sequence joins TRBV18 and TRBJ1-5, with D perhaps TRBD1 (6 bases). The CDR3 is made up of 13 amino acids. Per germline, CDR1 KGHSH and CDR2 LQKENI. Trimming stripped 3 bases from V and 7 bases from J, with 10 bases between. The CDR3 protein is CASSPSQGQPQHF. The DNA for the CDR3 is TGTGCCAGCTCACCCTCGCAGGGGCAGCCCCAGCATTTT.

V gene TRBV5-4 combines with J gene TRBJ2-2, with 7 bases aligning to TRBD1. J gave up 3 bases and V 5 bases, and 10 bases lay outside the gene matches. The CDR3 has 16 residues. Germline CDR1 SGHNT, CDR2 YYREEE (reference sequence). The CDR3 is CASSSPTGSDTGELFF. The CDR3 DNA is TGTGCCAGCAGTTCCCCGACAGGGTCTGACACCGGGGAGCTGTTTTTT.

V and J are TRBV10-3 and TRBJ2-3; D perhaps matches TRBD1 (6 bases). V was shortened by 7 bases and J by 0 bases, with 11 bases between the two germline ends. Germline V gives CDR1 ENHRY, CDR2 SYGVKD. This CDR3 is built from 14 residues. The CDR3 reads CAIMGHLSTDTQYF. The CDR3 DNA is TGTGCCATCATGGGACACTTGAGCACAGATACGCAGTATTTT.

This sequence joins TRBV10-2 and TRBJ1-4, with D hard to call. The CDR3 loop spans 13 amino acids. CDR1 and CDR2 from the germline V gene are WSHSY and SAAADI. V was cut by 4 bases and J by 4 bases, with 7 bases left in between. The CDR3 here is CASSAASNEKLFF. In nucleotides, the CDR3 is TGCGCCAGCAGTGCCGCGAGTAATGAAAAACTGTTTTTT.

The chain joins TRBV6-5 to TRBJ2-3; D ambiguous. Germline V gene lookup returns CDR1 MNHEY and CDR2 SVGAGI. V lost 6 bases and J lost 5, with 15 bases in between. This CDR3 has 14 amino acids. Written as DNA, the CDR3 is TGTGCCAGCAGCCCCCGTGGGCCCGGAGATACGCAGTATTTT. Translating it yields CASSPRGPGDTQYF.

This clone was detected ten times or more. This chain links TRBV7-2 with TRBJ2-2; perhaps TRBD2 as D (6 bases). V gave up 3 bases and J gave up 5 bases, with 13 bases separating them. The CDR3 covers 15 residues. In germline, CDR1 is SGHTA, CDR2 FQGNSA. The CDR3 nucleotides are TGTGCCAGCAGCTTTAAGGGAGGAAAAACCGGGGAGCTGTTTTTT. Its protein product is CASSFKGGKTGELFF.

This clone was detected ten times or more. This chain links TRBV7-2 with TRBJ2-1, with 8 bases that match TRBD2. Per germline, CDR1 SGHTA and CDR2 FQGNSA. V shed 1 base, J shed 5 bases, and the junction held 13 bases outside the gene matches. The CDR3 contains 18 residues. The CDR3 here is CASSLEQGGSGTHNEQFF. The DNA for the CDR3 is TGTGCCAGCAGCTTAGAACAGGGTGGTAGCGGGACCCACAATGAGCAGTTCTTC.

The gene calls are TRBV7-6 and TRBJ2-5; D not certain. The CDR3 consists of 13 residues. V dropped 5 bases and J dropped 4 bases, with 11 bases sitting between them. Germline V gives CDR1 SGHVS, CDR2 FNYEAQ. In DNA form, the CDR3 reads TGTGCCAGCAGCCTTAATTGGGGAGAGACCCAGTACTTC. Residues: CASSLNWGETQYF.

This clone has at least ten counts. The V call is TRBV11-2, the J call TRBJ1-2; a possible D gene is TRBD1 (5 bases). The CDR3 runs to 13 residues. The germline V gene has CDR1 SGHAT and CDR2 FQNNGV. Trimming removed 5 bases at V and 11 bases at J, with 18 bases between. CDR3 sequence reads: CASSPGQGEGYTF. CDR3 sequence (DNA): TGTGCCAGCAGCCCTGGGCAGGGTGAGGGATACACCTTC.

This clone was counted between two and nine times. This chain joins TRBV7-3 and TRBJ1-1; perhaps TRBD1 as D (6 bases). Trimming stripped 3 bases from V and 7 bases from J, with 12 bases between. The CDR3 is 13 residues long. The V gene's germline CDR1 is SGHTA and CDR2 FQGTGA. CDR3 DNA: TGTGCCAGCAGCTTCCTGACAGGTTATGAAGCTTTCTTT. It yields the protein CASSFLTGYEAFF.

This clone was observed many times. The chain has TRBV7-9 and TRBJ2-4, with TRBD1 as a possible D gene (6 bases). This CDR3 is 15 amino acids long. V was shortened by 7 bases and J by 1 base, with 14 bases between the two germline ends. CDR1 is SEHNR and CDR2 is FQNEAQ in the germline V gene (reference sequence). CDR3 sequence reads: CASKPRGSAKNIQYF. Here the CDR3 DNA reads TGTGCCAGCAAGCCTAGGGGGTCCGCCAAAAACATTCAGTACTTC.

This chain joins TRBV7-2 and TRBJ2-5, with TRBD1 matching over 9 bases. The CDR3 has 13 residues. The junction had 9 bases not matched to a gene; V was cut back by 5 bases and J by 11 bases. Germline V lookup: CDR1 SGHTA, CDR2 FQGNSA. In nucleotides, the CDR3 is TGTGCCAGCAGCACCGGGACAGGGTTTAGTCAGTACTTC. This encodes CASSTGTGFSQYF.

The chain uses TRBV11-2 and TRBJ2-7; a possible D gene is TRBD1 (6 bases). Germline values: CDR1 SGHAT, CDR2 FQNNGV. The CDR3 spans 15 residues. V lost 5 bases and J lost 3, with 17 bases in between. CDR3 DNA sequence: TGTGCCAGCAGCCCCCGGGACATCATGTACTACGAGCAGTACTTC. This encodes CASSPRDIMYYEQYF.

This chain links TRBV5-4 with TRBJ2-3, with D possibly being TRBD2 (5 bases). The CDR3 runs 14 residues. CDR1 and CDR2 (germline): SGHNT, YYREEE (reference sequence). The V gene lost 4 bases and the J gene lost 1 base, with 10 bases spanning the gap. The CDR3 loop is CASSTERRTDTQYF. CDR3 DNA: TGTGCCAGCAGCACAGAGCGGCGCACAGATACGCAGTATTTT.

This chain joins TRBV7-3 and TRBJ2-5, with 10 nucleotides matching TRBD1. CDR3 length: 14 residues. Germline CDR1 SGHTA, CDR2 FQGTGA. The trim removed 1 base at V and 4 bases at J, leaving 0 bases unmatched. The CDR3 sequence is CASSLRQGAETQYF. Here the CDR3 DNA reads TGTGCCAGCAGCTTAAGACAGGGGGCAGAGACCCAGTACTTC.

This clone was detected only a few times. The identical CDR3 is also encoded by other nucleotide sequences in the sample. This chain links TRBV21-1 with TRBJ2-3; TRBD2 is taken as the D call from the table, unchecked against the DNA. TRBV21-1 represents a pseudogene. This CDR3 spans 15 amino acids. This CDR3 is CASSKAIAARDTQYF. The DNA of the CDR3 is TGTGCCAGCAGCAAAGCTATAGCGGCAAGGGATACGCAGTATTTT.

The J gene is TRBJ1-1, the V gene TRBV19, with 8 bases that match TRBD1. CDR1 is LNHDA, CDR2 SQIVND, per germline (reference sequence). CDR3 length: 16 residues. V shed 4 bases, J shed 5 bases, and the junction held 12 bases outside the gene matches. The CDR3 sequence is CASSTDRGVRVTEAFF. The CDR3 DNA is TGTGCCAGTAGTACCGACAGGGGAGTAAGGGTTACTGAAGCTTTCTTT.

This clone was observed a handful of times. The V gene is TRBV5-4, the J gene TRBJ2-1; 8 nucleotides match TRBD2. The length of the CDR3 is 15 residues. The V and J ends lost 3 bases and 6 bases, in that order; junction bases with no gene match: 8. Germline V gene lookup returns CDR1 SGHNT and CDR2 YYREEE (reference sequence). The CDR3 is CASSSGLVGSNEQFF. Here the CDR3 DNA reads TGTGCCAGCAGCTCGGGACTAGTCGGCTCCAATGAGCAGTTCTTC. The whole variable domain, filled in from reference TRBV5-4 and TRBJ2-1, reads ETGVTQSPTHLIKTRGQQVTLRCSSQSGHNTVSWYQQALGQGPQFIFQYYREEENGRGNFPPRFSGLQFPNYSSELNVNALELDDSALYLCASSSGLVGSNEQFFGPGTRLTVL.

This chain uses TRBV10-3 with TRBJ1-3; the match to TRBD1 covers 8 bases. CDR3 length equals 13 residues. Germline V gives CDR1 ENHRY, CDR2 SYGVKD. V shed 6 bases, J shed 8 bases, and the junction held 6 bases outside the gene matches. The CDR3 sequence is CAIRVQGADTIYF. The CDR3 DNA is TGTGCCATCAGAGTCCAGGGGGCCGACACCATATATTTT.

The chain links TRBV5-6 to TRBJ1-2; the D is unclear. This CDR3 has 13 amino acids. Germline CDR1 reads SGHDT; CDR2 reads YYEEEE. The germline V and J ends were trimmed by 4 bases and 4 bases, with 11 bases remaining between them. CDR3 nucleotide sequence: TGTGCCAGCAGCAGACAAGGTACCTATGGCTACACCTTC. Translation gives CASSRQGTYGYTF.

There are a few counts of this clone. This chain joins TRBV2 and TRBJ2-7; TRBD2 might be the D (7 bases). Per germline, CDR1 SNHLY and CDR2 FYNNEI. The CDR3 runs to 14 residues. Trimming pared 8 bases from V and 4 bases from J, leaving 18 bases between. The CDR3 loop reads CASHGGGGRYEQYF. Here the CDR3 DNA reads TGTGCCAGCCACGGAGGGGGGGGTCGGTACGAGCAGTACTTC.

This clone was counted between two and nine times. One junction end disagrees with the germline gene, perhaps due to a read error. The sample holds other DNA sequences that translate to the same CDR3. The V gene is TRBV6-5, the J gene TRBJ1-2; D unresolved. This CDR3 contains 13 residues. Germline values: CDR1 MNHEY, CDR2 SVGAGI. This CDR3 is CASSSRAIYGYTF. The CDR3 bases are TGTGCCAGCAGTTCAAGAGCGATTTATGGCTACACCTTT.

This chain uses TRBV6-5 with TRBJ1-3; no clear D. CDR3 length equals 15 residues. The V and J ends lost 6 bases and 2 bases respectively, with 14 bases between them. Germline V gene sequence: CDR1 MNHEY, CDR2 SVGAGI. The CDR3: CASSLLHSTGNTIYF. The CDR3 coding sequence is TGTGCCAGCAGCCTTCTTCACAGTACTGGAAACACCATATATTTT.

This chain uses TRBV7-2 with TRBJ2-7; the D gene is possibly TRBD2 (7 bases). CDR1 is SGHTA and CDR2 is FQGNSA in the germline V gene. The CDR3 length is 16 residues. The V end lost 4 bases, the J end lost 2 bases, and 18 bases lay between the germline ends. The CDR3 here is CASSYGGASGTYEQYF. The CDR3 coding sequence is TGTGCCAGCAGCTATGGGGGGGCTAGCGGCACCTACGAGCAGTACTTC.